These 19 T cell receptor beta chains were all obtained from the same sample, sequenced in a study of naive and memory T cell subsets. The SP2 primer and nested alpha and beta constant region primers amplified ligated cDNA in four rounds. TCRdb fed the UMI-ligation and nested PCR reads into MiXCR, producing one record per CDR3 protein. This sample has some 21,000 distinct CDR3 sequences, with approximately 6.5% found just once. Noted treatment: skin biopsy from PPD injection site in Mantoux-positive individual. The library had UMIs added by 3' ligation of an oligonucleotide to TCR cDNA. Sequencing used skin, obtained from a tuberculin skin test site. The receptors here all came from an adult in good health.

This clonotype was detected many times. The CDR3 coding sequence is TGTGCCAGCAGTTATGGGCCGGGGTACGCCCTCCCCTACAATGAGCAGTTCTTC. Its protein product is CASSYGPGYALPYNEQFF. V usage is TRBV6-2 or TRBV6-3 and J usage is TRBJ2-1; TRBD2 might be the D (5 bases). The germline V gene encodes CDR1 MNHEY and CDR2 SVGEGT. CDR3 length: 18 amino acids. Trimming took 3 bases from V and 2 from J, leaving 20 bases between them.

This clonotype occurred many times. This chain links TRBV28 with TRBJ2-1; D remains unclear. Deletions cut 7 bases from V and 2 bases from J, with 18 bases between. Germline V lookup: CDR1 MDHEN, CDR2 SYDVKM. The CDR3 consists of 16 residues. For the CDR3, the DNA is TGTGCCAGCAACCCATATAGGGATTTCGCCTACAATGAGCAGTTCTTC. Translation gives CASNPYRDFAYNEQFF.

This clonotype has only a few counts. The rearrangement uses TRBV12-3 or TRBV12-4 and TRBJ2-3, with 8 bases lining up with TRBD2. V trimming: 5 bases; J trimming: 7 bases; junction bases outside the gene matches: 5. The CDR3 sequence is 13 residues long. The CDR3 region is CASSPSGSYTQYF. Written as DNA, the CDR3 is TGTGCCAGCAGTCCCAGCGGGAGTTATACGCAGTATTTT.

In this sample, this clonotype turned up many times. The V call is TRBV4-1, the J call TRBJ2-1, with 8 bases that match TRBD2. The germline V gene encodes CDR1 MGHRA and CDR2 YSYEKL. Losses at the gene ends were 1 base for V and 11 bases for J; bases not matched to a gene: 4. There are 13 residues in the CDR3. Here the CDR3 reads CASSQGREDKQFF. The CDR3 DNA sequence: TGCGCCAGCAGCCAAGGGCGGGAGGACAAGCAGTTCTTC.

There are many counts of this clonotype. The chain joins TRBV10-3 to TRBJ2-3; D perhaps matches TRBD2 (5 bases). V was trimmed by 6 bases and J by 0 bases, leaving 13 bases between them. Looked up from germline, CDR1 is ENHRY and CDR2 is SYGVKD. There are 15 residues in the CDR3. The CDR3 loop reads CAISPARASTDTQYF. The DNA for the CDR3 is TGTGCCATCAGCCCTGCGCGGGCGAGCACAGATACGCAGTATTTT.

This clonotype was recorded many times. The J gene is TRBJ1-1, the V gene TRBV29-1; 10 nucleotides agree with TRBD1. After removal of 6 bases from V and 0 bases from J, the junction contained 4 bases not matched to a gene. The CDR3 consists of 14 residues. Germline V gives CDR1 SQVTM, CDR2 ANQGSEA. The CDR3 spells CSVGTGVMNTEAFF. CDR3 DNA sequence: TGCAGCGTCGGGACAGGGGTCATGAACACTGAAGCTTTCTTT.

This clonotype showed up many times. The chain couples TRBV20-1 to TRBJ2-3; weak D call: TRBD2 (6 bases). Germline CDR1 and CDR2: DFQATT and SNEGSKA (reference sequence). This CDR3 contains 14 residues. The V end lost 1 base, the J end lost 5 bases, and 13 bases lay between the germline ends. CDR3 loop: CSARGGKRVDTQYF. CDR3 coding DNA: TGCAGTGCTAGAGGCGGGAAGAGAGTAGATACGCAGTATTTT.

This clonotype was detected ten times or more. The rearrangement links TRBV7-9 to TRBJ2-1; TRBD2 might be the D (6 bases). Trimming removed 0 bases from V and 7 bases from J, with 10 bases in between. CDR1 and CDR2 from the germline V gene are SEHNR and FQNEAQ (reference sequence). The CDR3 spans 14 residues. DNA of the CDR3: TGTGCCAGCAGCTTAGCTGGGACTTCTAATGAGCAGTTCTTC. Its protein is CASSLAGTSNEQFF.

This clonotype was recorded a few times. The V gene is TRBV29-1, the J gene TRBJ1-1, with 7 nucleotides matching TRBD1. The CDR3 consists of 13 residues. The J segment lost 7 bases and the V segment lost 3 bases, leaving 8 bases of the junction unmatched. Germline lookup yields CDR1 SQVTM and CDR2 ANQGSEA. This CDR3 reads CSVEGPRTGEAFF. The DNA of the CDR3 is TGCAGCGTTGAGGGACCTAGGACAGGTGAAGCTTTCTTT. The variable domain in full, with the rest retrieved from reference TRBV29-1 and TRBJ1-1, is SAVISQKPSRDICQRGTSLTIQCQVDSQVTMMFWYRQQPGQSLTLIATANQGSEATYESGFVIDKFPISRPNLTFSTLTVSNMSPEDSSIYLCSVEGPRTGEAFFGQGTRLTVV.

The CDR3 DNA is TGTGCCAGCAGTTTCGGGGGAGGGTATAATTCACCCCTCCACTTT. Residues: CASSFGGGYNSPLHF. The chain joins TRBV12-3 or TRBV12-4 to TRBJ1-6, with a tentative D call TRBD1 (5 bases). The CDR3 extends over 15 amino acids. V was shortened by 3 bases and J by 4 bases, with 10 bases between the two germline ends.

In this sample, this clonotype is medium-sized (0.01 to 0.1%). The chain recombines TRBV5-6 with TRBJ2-7, with D tentatively TRBD2 (5 bases). From germline, CDR1 is SGHDT and CDR2 YYEEEE. Trimming shortened V by 4 bases and J by 3 bases, and 11 bases separated the two germline ends. The CDR3 totals 13 residues. The CDR3 nucleotides are TGTGCCAGCAGCCCGGGGTCTTACTACGAGCAGTACTTC. Its protein product is CASSPGSYYEQYF. The full variable domain, rest sourced from reference TRBV5-6 and TRBJ2-7, is DAGVTQSPTHLIKTRGQQVTLRCSPKSGHDTVSWYQQALGQGPQFIFQYYEEEERQRGNFPDRFSGHQFPNYSSELNVNALLLGDSALYLCASSPGSYYEQYFGPGTRLTVT.

The genes are TRBV30 and TRBJ2-5; 10 bases align to TRBD1. The CDR3 has 16 amino acids. Per the germline V gene, CDR1 is GTSNPN and CDR2 is SVGIG (reference sequence). V shed 1 base, J shed 4 bases, and the junction held 9 bases outside the gene matches. The CDR3 nucleotides are TGTGCCTGGAGTGGGGGAGACAGGGGGCTGCGAGAGACCCAGTACTTC. Its protein is CAWSGGDRGLRETQYF.

By proportion, this clonotype is medium-sized (0.01 to 0.1%). The rearrangement joins TRBV7-9 to TRBJ2-1; 10 positions match TRBD1. V was clipped by 5 bases and J by 8 bases; unmatched bases: 18. Germline CDR1 reads SEHNR; CDR2 reads FQNEAQ (reference sequence). The CDR3 length is 18 residues. As DNA, the CDR3 is TGTGCCAGCAGCCCAGCAACCTTCCGGGACAGGGGATTCGATGAGCAGTTCTTC. This encodes CASSPATFRDRGFDEQFF.

This clonotype was recorded at least ten times. This chain links TRBV12-3 or TRBV12-4 with TRBJ2-5; D gene uncertain. V lost 6 bases to trimming and J lost 7 bases, with 15 bases between them. The CDR3 totals 13 residues. The CDR3: CASSTGYGVTQYF. CDR3 nucleotides: TGTGCCAGCAGCACCGGATACGGCGTGACCCAGTACTTC.

Ten or more counts support this clonotype. The chain recombines TRBV4-3 with TRBJ2-1, with 12 bases matching TRBD2. V gave up 3 bases and J gave up 5 bases; unmatched junction bases: 5. CDR1 is LGHNA, CDR2 YSLEER, per germline. This CDR3 region has 16 residues. The CDR3 DNA sequence: TGCGCCAGCAGCCATGAACTAGCGGGAGGCCACAATGAGCAGTTCTTC. Residues: CASSHELAGGHNEQFF.

This clonotype was seen repeatedly, ten times or more. The V call is TRBV7-9, the J call TRBJ2-7; maybe TRBD2 (5 bases). Germline loops: CDR1 SEHNR, CDR2 FQNEAQ (reference sequence). The CDR3 is made up of 13 amino acids. V lost 7 bases to trimming and J lost 5 bases, with 15 bases between them. CDR3: CASIPPGMDEQYF. For the CDR3, the DNA is TGTGCCAGCATACCGCCGGGGATGGACGAGCAGTACTTC.

This clonotype has at least ten counts. The V call is TRBV3-1, the J call TRBJ2-1; 8 bases map to TRBD2. Germline values: CDR1 LGHDT, CDR2 YNNKEL (reference sequence). The CDR3 totals 15 residues. Unmatched junction bases numbered 0, after V lost 2 bases and J lost 0 bases. CDR3 nucleotides: TGTGCCAGCAGCCAACTAGCGGGCTCCTACAATGAGCAGTTCTTC. Translation: CASSQLAGSYNEQFF.

This clonotype occurred many times. The J gene is TRBJ1-5, the V gene TRBV27, with D possibly being TRBD1 (5 bases). CDR3 length: 17 residues. CDR1 MNHEY and CDR2 SMNVEV come from the germline V gene (reference sequence). V lost 5 bases, J lost 4 bases, and 21 bases lay in between. The CDR3 is CASSPYPPGTSNQPQHF. The CDR3 nucleotides read TGTGCCAGCAGTCCTTATCCCCCCGGGACCTCGAATCAGCCCCAGCATTTT.

The sample holds many counts of this clonotype. The V and J genes are TRBV12-3 or TRBV12-4 and TRBJ2-1; 8 bases align to TRBD2. The CDR3 runs to 15 residues. Losses at the gene ends were 3 bases for V and 6 bases for J; bases not matched to a gene: 7. The CDR3 region is CASSFMAGGRNEQFF. DNA for the CDR3: TGTGCCAGCAGTTTTATGGCGGGAGGACGCAATGAGCAGTTCTTC.